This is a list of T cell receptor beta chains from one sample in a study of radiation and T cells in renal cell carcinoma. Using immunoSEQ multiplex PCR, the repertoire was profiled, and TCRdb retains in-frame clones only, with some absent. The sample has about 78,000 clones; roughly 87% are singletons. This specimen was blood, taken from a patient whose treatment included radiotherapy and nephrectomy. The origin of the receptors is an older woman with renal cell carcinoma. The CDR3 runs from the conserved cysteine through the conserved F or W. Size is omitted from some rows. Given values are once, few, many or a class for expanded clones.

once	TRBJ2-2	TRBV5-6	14	CASSLSLRTGELFF
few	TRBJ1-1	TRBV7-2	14	CASSFGQGGTEAFF
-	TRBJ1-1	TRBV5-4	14	CASSPKGGNTEAFF
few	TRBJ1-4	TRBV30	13	CAWSDTLGEKLFF
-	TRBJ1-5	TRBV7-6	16	CASSLGTGRGNQPQHF
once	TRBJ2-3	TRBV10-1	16	CASKDSSGGVEDTQYF
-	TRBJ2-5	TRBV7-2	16	CASSLAPSGGAQTQYF
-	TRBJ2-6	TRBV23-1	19	CASSQSTQGALSGANVLTF
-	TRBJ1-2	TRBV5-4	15	CASSLALKGRDGYTF
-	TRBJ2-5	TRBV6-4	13	CASSDQGGETQYF
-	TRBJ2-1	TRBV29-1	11	CSGMLLNEQFF
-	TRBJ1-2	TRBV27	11	CPTIAVGGDTF
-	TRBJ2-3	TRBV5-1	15	CASSLSGQITDTQYF
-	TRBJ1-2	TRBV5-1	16	CASSLGLADSNYGYTF
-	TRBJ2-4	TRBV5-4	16	CASSRTTRGGKNIQYF
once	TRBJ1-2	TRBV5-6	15	CASSFGSAGDYGYTF
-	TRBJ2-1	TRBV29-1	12	CSAYPRAQGTFF
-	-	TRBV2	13	CASTAGGSYEQYF
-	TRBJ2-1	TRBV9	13	CASNQGATNEQFF
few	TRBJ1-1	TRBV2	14	CASSLDSPGTEAFF
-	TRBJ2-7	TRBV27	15	CASRTPGQGQSEQYF
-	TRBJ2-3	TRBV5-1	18	CASSLGTSGGYGTDTQYF
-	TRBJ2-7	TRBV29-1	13	CSVGGTVSYEQYF
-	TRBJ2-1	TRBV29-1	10	CSAGIREQFF
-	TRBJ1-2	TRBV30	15	CAWSPVQAGGYGYTF